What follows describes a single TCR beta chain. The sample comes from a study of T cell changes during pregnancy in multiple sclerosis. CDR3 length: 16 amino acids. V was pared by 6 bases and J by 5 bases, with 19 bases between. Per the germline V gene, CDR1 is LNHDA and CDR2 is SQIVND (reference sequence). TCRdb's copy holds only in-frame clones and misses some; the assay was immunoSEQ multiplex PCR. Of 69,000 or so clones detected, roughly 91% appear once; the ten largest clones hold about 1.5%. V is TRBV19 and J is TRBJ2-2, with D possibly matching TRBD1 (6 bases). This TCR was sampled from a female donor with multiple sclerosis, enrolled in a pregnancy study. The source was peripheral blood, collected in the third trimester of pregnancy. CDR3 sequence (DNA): TGTGCCAGTAGACGCCCGGGACATCAGGGGACCGGGGAGCTGTTTTTT. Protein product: CASRRPGHQGTGELFF. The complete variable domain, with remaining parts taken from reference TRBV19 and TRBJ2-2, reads DGGITQSPKYLFRKEGQNVTLSCEQNLNHDAMYWYRQDPGQGLRLIYYSQIVNDFQKGDIAEGYSVSREKKESFPLTVTSAQKNPTAFYLCASRRPGHQGTGELFFGEGSRLTVL.